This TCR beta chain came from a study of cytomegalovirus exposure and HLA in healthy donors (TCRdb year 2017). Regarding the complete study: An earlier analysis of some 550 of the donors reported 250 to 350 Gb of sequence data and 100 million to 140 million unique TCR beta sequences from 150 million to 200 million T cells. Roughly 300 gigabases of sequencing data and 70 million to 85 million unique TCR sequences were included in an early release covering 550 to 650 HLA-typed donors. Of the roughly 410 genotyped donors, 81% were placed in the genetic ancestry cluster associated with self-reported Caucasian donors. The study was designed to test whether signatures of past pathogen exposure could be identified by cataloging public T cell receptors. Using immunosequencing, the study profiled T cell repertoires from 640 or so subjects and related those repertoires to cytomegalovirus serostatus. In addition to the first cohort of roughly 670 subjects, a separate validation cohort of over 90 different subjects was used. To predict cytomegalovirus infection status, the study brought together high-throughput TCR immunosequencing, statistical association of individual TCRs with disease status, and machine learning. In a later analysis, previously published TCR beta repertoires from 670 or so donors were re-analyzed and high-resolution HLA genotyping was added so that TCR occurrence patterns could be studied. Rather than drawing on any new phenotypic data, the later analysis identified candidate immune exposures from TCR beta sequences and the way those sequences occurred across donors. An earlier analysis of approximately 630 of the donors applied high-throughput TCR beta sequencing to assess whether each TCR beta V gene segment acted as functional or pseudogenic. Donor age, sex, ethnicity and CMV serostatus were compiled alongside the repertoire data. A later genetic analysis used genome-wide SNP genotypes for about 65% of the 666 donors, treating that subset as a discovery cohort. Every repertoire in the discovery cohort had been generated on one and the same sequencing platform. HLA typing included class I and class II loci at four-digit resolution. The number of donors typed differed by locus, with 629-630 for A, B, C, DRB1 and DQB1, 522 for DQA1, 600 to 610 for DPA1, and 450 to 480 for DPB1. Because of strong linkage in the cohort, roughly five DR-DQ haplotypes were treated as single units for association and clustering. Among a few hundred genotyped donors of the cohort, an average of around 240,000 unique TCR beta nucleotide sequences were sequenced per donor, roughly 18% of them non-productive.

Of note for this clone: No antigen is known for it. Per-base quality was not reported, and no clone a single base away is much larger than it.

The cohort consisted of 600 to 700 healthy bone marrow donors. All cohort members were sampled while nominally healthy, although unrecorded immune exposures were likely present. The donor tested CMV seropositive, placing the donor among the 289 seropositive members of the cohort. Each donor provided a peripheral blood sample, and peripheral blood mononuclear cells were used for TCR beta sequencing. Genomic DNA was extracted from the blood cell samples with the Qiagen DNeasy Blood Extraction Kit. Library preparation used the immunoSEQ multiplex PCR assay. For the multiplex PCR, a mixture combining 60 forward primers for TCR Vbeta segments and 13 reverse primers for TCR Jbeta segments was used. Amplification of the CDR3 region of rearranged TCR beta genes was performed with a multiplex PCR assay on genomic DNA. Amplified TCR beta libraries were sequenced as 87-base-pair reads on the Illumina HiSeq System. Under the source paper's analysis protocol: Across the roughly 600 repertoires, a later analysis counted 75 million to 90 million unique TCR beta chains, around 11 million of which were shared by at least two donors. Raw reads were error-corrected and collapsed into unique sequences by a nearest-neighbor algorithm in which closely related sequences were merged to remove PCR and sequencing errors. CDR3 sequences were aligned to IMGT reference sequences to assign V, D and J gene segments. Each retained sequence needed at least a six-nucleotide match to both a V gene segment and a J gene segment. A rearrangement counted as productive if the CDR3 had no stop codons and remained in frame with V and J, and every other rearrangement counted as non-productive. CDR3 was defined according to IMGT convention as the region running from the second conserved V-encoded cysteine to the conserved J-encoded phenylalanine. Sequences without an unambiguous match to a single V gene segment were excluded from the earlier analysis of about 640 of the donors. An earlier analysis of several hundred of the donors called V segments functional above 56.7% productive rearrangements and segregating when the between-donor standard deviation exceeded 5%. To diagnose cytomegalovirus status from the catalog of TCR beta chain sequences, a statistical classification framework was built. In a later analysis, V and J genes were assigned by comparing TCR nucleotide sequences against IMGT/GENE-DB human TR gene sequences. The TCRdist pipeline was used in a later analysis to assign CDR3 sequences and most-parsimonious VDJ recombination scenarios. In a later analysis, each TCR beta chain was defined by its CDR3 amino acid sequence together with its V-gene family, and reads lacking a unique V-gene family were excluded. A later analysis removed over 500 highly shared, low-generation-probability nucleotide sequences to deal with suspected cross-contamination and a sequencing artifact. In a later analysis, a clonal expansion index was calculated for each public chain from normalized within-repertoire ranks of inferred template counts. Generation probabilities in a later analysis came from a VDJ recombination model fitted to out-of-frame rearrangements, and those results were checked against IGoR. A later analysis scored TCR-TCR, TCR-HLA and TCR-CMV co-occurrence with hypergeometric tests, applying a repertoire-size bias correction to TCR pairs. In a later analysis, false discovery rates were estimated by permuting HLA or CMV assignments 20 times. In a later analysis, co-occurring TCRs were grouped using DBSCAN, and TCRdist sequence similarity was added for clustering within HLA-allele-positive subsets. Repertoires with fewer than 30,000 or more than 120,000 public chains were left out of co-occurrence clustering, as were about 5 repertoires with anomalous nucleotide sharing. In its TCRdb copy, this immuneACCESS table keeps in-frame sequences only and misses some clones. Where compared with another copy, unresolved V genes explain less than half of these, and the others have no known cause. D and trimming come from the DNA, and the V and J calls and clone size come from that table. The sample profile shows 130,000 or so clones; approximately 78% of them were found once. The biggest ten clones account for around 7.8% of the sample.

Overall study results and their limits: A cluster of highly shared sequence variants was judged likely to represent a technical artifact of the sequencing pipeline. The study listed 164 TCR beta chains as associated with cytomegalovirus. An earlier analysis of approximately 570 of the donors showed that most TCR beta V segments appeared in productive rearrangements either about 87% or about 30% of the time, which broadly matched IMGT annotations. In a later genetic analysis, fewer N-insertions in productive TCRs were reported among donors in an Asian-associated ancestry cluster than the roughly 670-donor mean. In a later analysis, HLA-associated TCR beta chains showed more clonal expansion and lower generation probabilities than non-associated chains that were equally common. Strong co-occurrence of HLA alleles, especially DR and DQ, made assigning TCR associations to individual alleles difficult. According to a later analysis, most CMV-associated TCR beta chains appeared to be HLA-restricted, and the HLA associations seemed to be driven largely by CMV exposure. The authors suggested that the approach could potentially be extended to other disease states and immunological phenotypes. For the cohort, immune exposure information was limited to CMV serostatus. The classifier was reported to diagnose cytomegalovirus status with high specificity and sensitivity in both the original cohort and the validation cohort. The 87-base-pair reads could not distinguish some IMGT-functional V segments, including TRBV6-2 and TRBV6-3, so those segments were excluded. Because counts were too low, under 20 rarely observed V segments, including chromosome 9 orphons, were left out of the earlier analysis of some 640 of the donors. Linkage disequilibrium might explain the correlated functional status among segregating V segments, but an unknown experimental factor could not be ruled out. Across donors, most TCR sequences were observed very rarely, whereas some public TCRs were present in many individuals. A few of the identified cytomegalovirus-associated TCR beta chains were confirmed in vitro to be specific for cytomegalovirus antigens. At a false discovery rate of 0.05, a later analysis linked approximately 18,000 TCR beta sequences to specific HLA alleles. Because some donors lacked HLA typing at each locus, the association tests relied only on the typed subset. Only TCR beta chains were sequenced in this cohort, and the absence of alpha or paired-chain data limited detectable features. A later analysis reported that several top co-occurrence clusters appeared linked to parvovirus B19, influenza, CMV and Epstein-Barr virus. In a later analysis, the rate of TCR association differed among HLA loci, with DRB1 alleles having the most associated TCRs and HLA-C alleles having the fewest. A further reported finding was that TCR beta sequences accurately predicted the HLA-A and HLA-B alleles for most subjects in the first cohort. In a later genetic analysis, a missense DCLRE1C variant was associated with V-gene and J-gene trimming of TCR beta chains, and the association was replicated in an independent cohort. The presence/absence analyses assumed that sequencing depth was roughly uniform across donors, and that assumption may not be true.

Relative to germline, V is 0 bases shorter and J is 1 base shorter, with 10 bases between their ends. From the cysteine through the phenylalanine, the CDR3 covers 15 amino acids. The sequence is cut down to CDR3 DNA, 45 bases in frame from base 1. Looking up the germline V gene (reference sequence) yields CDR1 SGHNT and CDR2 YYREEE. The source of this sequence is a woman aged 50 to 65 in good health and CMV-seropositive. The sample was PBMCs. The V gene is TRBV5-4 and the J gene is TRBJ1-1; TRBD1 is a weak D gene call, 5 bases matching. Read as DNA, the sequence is TGTGCCAGCAGCTTGGATGCGCAGGGGAACACTGAAGCTTTCTTT. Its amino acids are CASSLDAQGNTEAFF.